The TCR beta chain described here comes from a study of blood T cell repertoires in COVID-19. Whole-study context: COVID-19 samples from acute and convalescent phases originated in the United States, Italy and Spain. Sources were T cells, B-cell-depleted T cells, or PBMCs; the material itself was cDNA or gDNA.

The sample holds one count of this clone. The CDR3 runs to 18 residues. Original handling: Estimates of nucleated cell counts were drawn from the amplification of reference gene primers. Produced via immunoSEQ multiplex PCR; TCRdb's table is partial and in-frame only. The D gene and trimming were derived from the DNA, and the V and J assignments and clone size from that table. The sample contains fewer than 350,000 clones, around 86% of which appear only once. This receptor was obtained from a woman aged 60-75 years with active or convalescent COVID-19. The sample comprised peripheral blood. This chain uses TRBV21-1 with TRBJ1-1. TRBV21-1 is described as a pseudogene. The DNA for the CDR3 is TGTGCCATCCCTTTTGCTATCTGGGCAGGGAGGGGAAAGACTGAAGCTTTCTTT. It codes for CAIPFAIWAGRGKTEAFF.